These 21 T cell receptor beta chains share one sample of origin, sequenced in a study of blood T cell repertoires in COVID-19. This table comes from immunoSEQ multiplex PCR, and its TCRdb copy is limited to in-frame clones, with some not included. The data contain under 250,000 clones, more than 75% of them seen just once; the ten biggest clones take up roughly 1.7%. Sequencing was done on a sample of PBMCs or T cells enriched from blood (not recorded which). These receptors were obtained from a man aged 35 to 55 who had recovered from COVID-19.

V gene TRBV5-1 combines with J gene TRBJ2-5, with D uncertain. Germline CDR1 SGHRS, CDR2 YFSETQ. The CDR3 runs to 13 residues. V gave up 1 base and J gave up 2 bases, with 6 bases separating them. The CDR3 reads CASSLNSQETQYF. CDR3 sequence (DNA): TGCGCCAGCAGCTTGAACAGTCAAGAGACCCAGTACTTC.

The rearrangement joins TRBV28 to TRBJ1-6; D uncertain. This CDR3 region has 15 residues. Germline V CDR1 and CDR2: MDHEN, SYDVKM. V shed 9 bases and J shed 4 bases, with 16 bases lying between them. The CDR3 nucleotides read TGTGCCAGTTGCGGAACGGCAGATTATAATTCACCCCTCCACTTT. Amino acid sequence: CASCGTADYNSPLHF. The whole variable domain, filled in from reference TRBV28 and TRBJ1-6, reads DVKVTQSSRYLVKRTGEKVFLECVQDMDHENMFWYRQDPGLGLRLIYFSYDVKMKEKGDIPEGYSVSREKKERFSLILESASTNQTSMYLCASCGTADYNSPLHFGNGTRLTVT.

The chain couples TRBV3-1 (or the pseudogene TRBV3-2) to TRBJ2-5; the D is unclear. Trimming cost V 0 bases and J 6 bases, with 11 bases left between them. The CDR3 contains 14 residues. Germline CDR1 LGHDT, CDR2 YNNKEL (reference sequence). The CDR3 bases are TGTGCCAGCAGCCAAGATGTGAGGTGGCAGACCCAGTACTTC. Its protein product is CASSQDVRWQTQYF.

The chain is built from TRBV5-4 and TRBJ1-1; 7 positions agree with TRBD1. The length of the CDR3 is 14 residues. Germline values: CDR1 SGHNT, CDR2 YYREEE (reference sequence). V trimming: 0 bases; J trimming: 5 bases; junction bases outside the gene matches: 4. CDR3 DNA sequence: TGTGCCAGCAGCTTGGAAGGGGGCTGGACTGAAGCTTTCTTT. Translating it yields CASSLEGGWTEAFF. Full variable domain (rest looked up from reference TRBV5-4 and TRBJ1-1): ETGVTQSPTHLIKTRGQQVTLRCSSQSGHNTVSWYQQALGQGPQFIFQYYREEENGRGNFPPRFSGLQFPNYSSELNVNALELDDSALYLCASSLEGGWTEAFFGQGTRLTVV.

The genes are TRBV19 and TRBJ2-3; 8 bases line up with TRBD2. The CDR3 is 15 amino acids. CDR1 is LNHDA, CDR2 SQIVND, per germline (reference sequence). J was trimmed by 2 bases and V by 6 bases; bases with no gene match: 7. The CDR3 protein is CASRSERESTDTQYF. The CDR3 coding sequence is TGTGCCAGTAGGTCCGAGCGGGAGTCCACAGATACGCAGTATTTT.

This chain joins TRBV28 and TRBJ1-5; D is ambiguous. This CDR3 has 13 residues. Germline V lookup: CDR1 MDHEN, CDR2 SYDVKM. V dropped 6 bases and J dropped 4 bases, with 10 bases sitting between them. The CDR3 DNA is TGTGCCAGCAGCTACCCGAGGAATCAGCCCCAGCATTTT. Protein: CASSYPRNQPQHF.

On this clone: In this CDR3 the conserved last residue, phenylalanine or tryptophan, is missing, so a read error is likely. The DNA is omitted, as the CDR3 cannot be located on it reliably, and the CDR3 follows TCRdb's listing. The V call is TRBV28, the J call TRBJ2-7; whether TRBD2, the table's D call, matches the DNA was not checked. Including both end residues, the CDR3 is 12 amino acids long. Per germline, CDR1 MDHEN and CDR2 SYDVKM. The CDR3 protein is CASSSGGFVVII.

V gene TRBV29-1 combines with J gene TRBJ2-2; D is ambiguous. Trimming left V 5 bases short and J 4 bases short, with 5 bases between. Germline assignment: CDR1 SQVTM and CDR2 ANQGSEA. There are 11 residues in the CDR3. The CDR3 DNA reads as TGCAGCGTTCAGGTCACCGGGGAGCTGTTTTTT. Its translation: CSVQVTGELFF.

The rearrangement links TRBV18 to TRBJ2-1; TRBD2 matches at 8 bases. The J segment lost 4 bases and the V segment lost 3 bases, leaving 5 bases of the junction unmatched. There are 15 residues in the CDR3. CDR1 KGHSH and CDR2 LQKENI come from the germline V gene. CDR3 sequence: CASSPSGSGYNEQFF. As DNA, the CDR3 is TGTGCCAGCTCACCGAGCGGGAGTGGGTACAATGAGCAGTTCTTC.

This chain joins TRBV18 and TRBJ2-3; maybe TRBD2 (5 bases). V was pared by 1 base and J by 4 bases, with 9 bases between. Looked up from germline, CDR1 is KGHSH and CDR2 is LQKENI. The CDR3 consists of 14 residues. CDR3 sequence reads: CASSPRAGADTQYF. The DNA for the CDR3 is TGTGCCAGCTCACCACGTGCGGGCGCAGATACGCAGTATTTT.

The V call is TRBV3-1 (or the pseudogene TRBV3-2), the J call TRBJ1-2; D uncertain. This CDR3 region has 13 residues. CDR1 is LGHDT and CDR2 is YNNKEL in the germline V gene (reference sequence). Trimming removed 4 bases from V and 6 bases from J, with 12 bases in between. The CDR3 loop is CASSREALHGYTF. CDR3 coding DNA: TGTGCCAGCAGCCGGGAGGCCCTGCATGGCTACACCTTC.

This chain links TRBV19 with TRBJ2-3; possible D gene TRBD1, 6 bases. CDR3 length equals 14 residues. The V gene's germline CDR1 is LNHDA and CDR2 SQIVND (reference sequence). V shed 6 bases and J shed 2 bases, with 12 bases lying between them. This chain's CDR3 is CASRSGTHTDTQYF. Written as DNA, the CDR3 is TGTGCCAGTAGGTCCGGGACACACACAGATACGCAGTATTTT.

The V and J genes are TRBV7-9 and TRBJ2-5; D not certain. This CDR3 is 15 amino acids long. V shed 3 bases and J shed 5 bases, with 16 bases lying between them. In germline, CDR1 is SEHNR, CDR2 FQNEAQ (reference sequence). Here the CDR3 DNA reads TGTGCCAGCAGCTTCGACACCCTGAGTTATGAGACCCAGTACTTC. Translating gives CASSFDTLSYETQYF.

V is TRBV2 and J is TRBJ2-5, with no clear D. From germline, CDR1 is SNHLY and CDR2 FYNNEI. This CDR3 region has 14 residues. V lost 3 bases to trimming and J lost 5 bases, with 13 bases between them. CDR3 bases: TGTGCCAGCAGTGACGGATTCTCCAGGGAGACCCAGTACTTC. It specifies CASSDGFSRETQYF.

As DNA, the CDR3 is TGTGCCAGCTCACCGGGACAGCAGAATAACTATGGCTACACCTTC. This translates into CASSPGQQNNYGYTF. V and J are TRBV18 and TRBJ1-2, with 7 bases aligning to TRBD1. Germline CDR1 is KGHSH and CDR2 is LQKENI. The CDR3 contains 15 residues. The ends lost 3 bases at V and 1 base at J; junction bases unmatched: 5.

The CDR3 spells CASSAGLRGNYGYTF. CDR3 in DNA: TGTGCCAGCAGCGCCGGACTCAGGGGTAACTATGGCTACACCTTC. This chain joins TRBV9 and TRBJ1-2; weak D call: TRBD1 (6 bases). From germline, CDR1 is SGDLS and CDR2 YYNGEE. Trimming stripped 3 bases from V and 1 base from J, with 13 bases between. The CDR3 has 15 residues. Full variable domain (outside the CDR3, taken from reference TRBV9 and TRBJ1-2): DSGVTQTPKHLITATGQRVTLRCSPRSGDLSVYWYQQSLDQGLQFLIQYYNGEERAKGNILERFSAQQFPDLHSELNLSSLELGDSALYFCASSAGLRGNYGYTFGSGTRLTVV.

This clone was seen just once. The gene calls are TRBV7-9 and TRBJ1-1; 9 nucleotides align to TRBD1. There are 15 residues in the CDR3. Trimming removed 5 bases from V and 1 base from J; junction bases left unmatched: 5. The germline gives CDR1 SEHNR, CDR2 FQNEAQ (reference sequence). In nucleotides, the CDR3 is TGTGCCAGCAGCCACGGACAGGGGACGAACACTGAAGCTTTCTTT. This gives the protein CASSHGQGTNTEAFF.

This chain links TRBV7-9 with TRBJ2-7; maybe TRBD2 (6 bases). The ends were cut back, 10 bases at V and 4 bases at J, with 11 bases in the middle. The CDR3 has 11 residues. Germline V CDR1 and CDR2: SEHNR, FQNEAQ (reference sequence). The CDR3 here is CAIKGRYEQYF. The DNA of the CDR3 is TGTGCCATAAAGGGGAGGTACGAGCAGTACTTC. Looking up the rest from reference TRBV7-9 and TRBJ2-7 gives the full variable domain: DTGVSQNPRHKITKRGQNVTFRCDPISEHNRLYWYRQTLGQGPEFLTYFQNEAQLEKSRLLSDRFSAERPKGSFSTLEIQRTEQGDSAMYLCAIKGRYEQYFGPGTRLTVT.

The chain is built from TRBV29-1 and TRBJ2-1; the D gene is possibly TRBD2 (7 bases). This CDR3 has 13 amino acids. The germline V gene encodes CDR1 SQVTM and CDR2 ANQGSEA. V was clipped by 2 bases and J by 6 bases, with 11 bases between them. In DNA, the CDR3 is TGCAGCGTTGAAAGGGGGGGAGGCAATGAGCAGTTCTTC. This codes for CSVERGGGNEQFF.

This clone was seen a single time. This rearrangement joins TRBV3-1 (or the pseudogene TRBV3-2) to TRBJ2-7; D may be TRBD1 (6 bases). V was pared by 1 base and J by 6 bases, with 13 bases between. This CDR3 contains 14 residues. From germline, CDR1 is LGHDT and CDR2 YNNKEL (reference sequence). The CDR3 coding sequence is TGTGCCAGCAGCCAAGCAGGGGTAGGGCGCGAGCAGTACTTC. This gives the protein CASSQAGVGREQYF.

This clone was detected only a few times. V and J are TRBV25-1 and TRBJ2-7; 10 bases map to TRBD1. The V segment lost 1 base and the J segment 7 bases; nucleotides outside the gene matches: 10. The germline V gene encodes CDR1 MGHDK and CDR2 SYGVNS. The CDR3 totals 16 residues. The CDR3 loop reads CASSEWGTGAPREQYF. CDR3 DNA sequence: TGTGCCAGCAGTGAATGGGGGACAGGGGCCCCGCGGGAGCAGTACTTC.